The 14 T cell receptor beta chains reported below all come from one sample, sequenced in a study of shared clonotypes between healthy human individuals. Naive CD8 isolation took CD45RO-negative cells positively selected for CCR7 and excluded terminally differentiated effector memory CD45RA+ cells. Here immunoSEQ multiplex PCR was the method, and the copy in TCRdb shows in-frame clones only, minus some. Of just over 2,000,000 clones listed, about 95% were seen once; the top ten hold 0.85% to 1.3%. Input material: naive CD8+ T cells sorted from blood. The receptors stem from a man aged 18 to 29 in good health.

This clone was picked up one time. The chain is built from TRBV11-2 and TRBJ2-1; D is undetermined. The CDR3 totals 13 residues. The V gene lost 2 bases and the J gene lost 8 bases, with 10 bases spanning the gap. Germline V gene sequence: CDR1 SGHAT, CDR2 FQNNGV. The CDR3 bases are TGTGCCAGCAGCTTACTGAGAAGCCATGAGCAGTTCTTC. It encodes CASSLLRSHEQFF.

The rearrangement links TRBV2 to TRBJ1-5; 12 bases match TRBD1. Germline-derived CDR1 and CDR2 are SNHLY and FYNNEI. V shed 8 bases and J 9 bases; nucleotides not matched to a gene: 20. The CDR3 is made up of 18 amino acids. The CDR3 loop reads CASVGWSPGQGADLPQHF. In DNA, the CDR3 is TGTGCCAGCGTGGGCTGGTCACCGGGACAGGGGGCGGATTTGCCCCAGCATTTT.

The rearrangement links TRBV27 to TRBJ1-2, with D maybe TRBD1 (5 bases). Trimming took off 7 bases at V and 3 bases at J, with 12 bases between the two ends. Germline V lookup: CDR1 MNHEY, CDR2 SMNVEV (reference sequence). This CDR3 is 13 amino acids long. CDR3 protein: CASTEQGDYGYTF. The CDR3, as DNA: TGTGCCAGCACAGAGCAGGGCGACTATGGCTACACCTTC.

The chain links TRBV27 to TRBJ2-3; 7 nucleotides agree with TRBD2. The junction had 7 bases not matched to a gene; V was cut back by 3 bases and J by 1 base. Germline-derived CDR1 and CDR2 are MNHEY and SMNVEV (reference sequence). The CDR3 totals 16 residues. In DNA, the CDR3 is TGTGCCAGCAGTTTCCAGGCGGGAGCCGGCACAGATACGCAGTATTTT. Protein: CASSFQAGAGTDTQYF.

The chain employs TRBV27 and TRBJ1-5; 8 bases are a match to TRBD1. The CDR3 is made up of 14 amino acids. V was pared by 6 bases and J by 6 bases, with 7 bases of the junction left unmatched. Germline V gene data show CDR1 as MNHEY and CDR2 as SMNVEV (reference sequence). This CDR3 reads CASRLGQGVQPQHF. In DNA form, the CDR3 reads TGTGCCAGCAGATTAGGACAGGGAGTTCAGCCCCAGCATTTT.

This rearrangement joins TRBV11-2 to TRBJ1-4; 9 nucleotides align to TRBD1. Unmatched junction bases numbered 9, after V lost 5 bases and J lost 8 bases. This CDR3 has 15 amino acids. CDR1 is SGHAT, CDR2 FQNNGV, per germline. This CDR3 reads CASSETGGLWEKLFF. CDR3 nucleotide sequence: TGTGCCAGCAGCGAAACAGGGGGCTTATGGGAAAAACTGTTTTTT.

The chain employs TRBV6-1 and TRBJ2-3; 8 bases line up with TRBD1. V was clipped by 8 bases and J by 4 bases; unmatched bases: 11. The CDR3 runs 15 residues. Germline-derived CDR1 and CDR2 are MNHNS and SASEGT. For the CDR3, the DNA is TGTGCCAGCCGGGCGGACAGGGCCAATTCAGATACGCAGTATTTT. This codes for CASRADRANSDTQYF.

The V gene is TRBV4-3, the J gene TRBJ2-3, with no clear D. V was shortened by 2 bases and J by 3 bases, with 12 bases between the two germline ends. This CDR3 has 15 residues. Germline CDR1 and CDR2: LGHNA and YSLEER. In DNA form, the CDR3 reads TGCGCCAGCAGCCAAAAGAATATCCTTACAGATACGCAGTATTTT. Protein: CASSQKNILTDTQYF.

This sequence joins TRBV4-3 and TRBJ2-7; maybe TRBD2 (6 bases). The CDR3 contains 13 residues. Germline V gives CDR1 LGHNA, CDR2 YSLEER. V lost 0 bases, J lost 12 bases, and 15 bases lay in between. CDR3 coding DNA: TGCGCCAGCAGCCAAGAGGTGGGAGCCGGGAGGTACTTC. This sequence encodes CASSQEVGAGRYF.

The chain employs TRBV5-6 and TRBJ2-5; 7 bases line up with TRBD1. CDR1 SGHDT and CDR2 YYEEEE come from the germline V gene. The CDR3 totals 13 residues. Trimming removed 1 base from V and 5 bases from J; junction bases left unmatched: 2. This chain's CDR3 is CASSLIGGETQYF. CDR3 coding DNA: TGTGCCAGCAGCTTGATAGGGGGCGAGACCCAGTACTTC.

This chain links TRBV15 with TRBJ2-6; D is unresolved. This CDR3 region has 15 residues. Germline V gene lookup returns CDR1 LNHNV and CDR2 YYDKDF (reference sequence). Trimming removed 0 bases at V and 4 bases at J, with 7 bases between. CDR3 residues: CATSRDLAGANVLTF. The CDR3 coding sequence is TGTGCCACCAGCAGAGATTTAGCCGGGGCCAACGTCCTGACTTTC.

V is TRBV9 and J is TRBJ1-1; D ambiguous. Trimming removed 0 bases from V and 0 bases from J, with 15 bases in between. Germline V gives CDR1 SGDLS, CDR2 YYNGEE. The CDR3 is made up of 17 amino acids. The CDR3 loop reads CASSVGSRSTVNTEAFF. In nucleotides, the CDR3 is TGTGCCAGCAGCGTAGGAAGTCGGTCTACAGTGAACACTGAAGCTTTCTTT. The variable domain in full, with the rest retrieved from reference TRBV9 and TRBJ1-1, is DSGVTQTPKHLITATGQRVTLRCSPRSGDLSVYWYQQSLDQGLQFLIQYYNGEERAKGNILERFSAQQFPDLHSELNLSSLELGDSALYFCASSVGSRSTVNTEAFFGQGTRLTVV.

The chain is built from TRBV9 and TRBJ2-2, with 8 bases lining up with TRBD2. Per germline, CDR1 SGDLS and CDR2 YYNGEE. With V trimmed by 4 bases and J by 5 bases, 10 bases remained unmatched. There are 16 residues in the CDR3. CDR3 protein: CASSREGTARTGELFF. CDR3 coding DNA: TGTGCCAGCAGCCGGGAGGGCACGGCGAGGACCGGGGAGCTGTTTTTT.

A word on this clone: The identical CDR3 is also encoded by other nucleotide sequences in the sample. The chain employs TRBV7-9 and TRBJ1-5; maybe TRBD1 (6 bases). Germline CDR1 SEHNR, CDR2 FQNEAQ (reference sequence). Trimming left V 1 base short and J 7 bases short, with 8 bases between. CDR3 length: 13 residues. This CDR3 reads CASSLGGGQPQHF. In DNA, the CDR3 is TGTGCCAGCAGCTTAGGAGGGGGACAGCCCCAGCATTTT.